The rows below give T cell receptor beta chains drawn from one sample of a study of CD4 T cells in relation to SARS-CoV-2 and coronaviruses. No antigens are known for them. Here immunoSEQ multiplex PCR was the method, and the copy in TCRdb shows in-frame clones only, minus some. The sample includes 15,000 to 20,000 clones, more than 75% of them seen just once. Input material: CD4+ T cells from PBMCs, cultured in vitro. Source of these receptors: a human donor in good health. Each CDR3 is given with its conserved first and last residue. D genes are given only for firm matches. Size is stated for part of the rows, as once, few or many counts, or as a class when the clone is expanded.

J: TRBJ1-5
V: TRBV10-3
size: .
D: TRBD1
DNA: TGTGCCATCAGTCGGGACAGGGAGAATCAGCCCCAGCATTTT
CDR3: CAISRDRENQPQHF

J: TRBJ1-5
V: TRBV4-1
size: once
D: .
DNA: TGCGCCAGCAGCCAAATCGGGCAGCGGGGCAATCAGCCCCAGCATTTT
CDR3: CASSQIGQRGNQPQHF

J: TRBJ2-1
V: TRBV3-1/TRBV3-2
size: .
D: TRBD2
DNA: TGTGCCAGCAGCCAAGGTACTAGCGGGTCATACAATGAGCAGTTCTTC
CDR3: CASSQGTSGSYNEQFF

J: TRBJ2-3
V: TRBV5-1
size: .
D: .
DNA: TGCGCCAGCTGTCAGGGGCAGGGAGATACGCAGTATTTT
CDR3: CASCQGQGDTQYF

J: TRBJ1-5
V: TRBV27
size: .
D: .
DNA: TGTGCCAGCAGTCTACAGTGGGGAATCAAGCAGCCCCAGCATTTT
CDR3: CASSLQWGIKQPQHF

J: TRBJ2-7
V: TRBV2
size: .
D: .
DNA: TGTGCCAGCAGTGTACCAAACTACGAGCAGTACTTC
CDR3: CASSVPNYEQYF

J: TRBJ2-1
V: TRBV30
size: .
D: .
DNA: TGTGCCTGGAGTACCCAATTAGGCAATGAGCAGTTCTTC
CDR3: CAWSTQLGNEQFF

J: TRBJ2-2
V: TRBV27
size: .
D: .
DNA: TGTGCCAGCAGTTTTTGGACGGACGGGGAGCTGTTTTTT
CDR3: CASSFWTDGELFF

J: TRBJ1-1
V: TRBV5-1
size: once
D: .
DNA: TGCGCCAGCAGCATAGACCAGAACACTGAAGCTTTCTTT
CDR3: CASSIDQNTEAFF

J: TRBJ2-7
V: TRBV27
size: .
D: TRBD1
DNA: TGTGCCAGCAGACTACAGGGGGCAGGGGAGCAGTACTTC
CDR3: CASRLQGAGEQYF

J: TRBJ2-2
V: TRBV2
size: .
D: .
DNA: TGTGCCAGCAGTGAATTCGGGGAGCTGTTTTTT
CDR3: CASSEFGELFF

J: TRBJ2-1
V: TRBV10-3
size: .
D: .
DNA: TGTGCCATCAGTGAGAACTACAATGAGCAGTTCTTC
CDR3: CAISENYNEQFF

J: TRBJ2-1
V: TRBV30
size: .
D: TRBD1
DNA: TGTGCCTGGAGTGTATCCGGACAGGGGCAGTTCTTC
CDR3: CAWSVSGQGQFF

J: TRBJ2-3
V: TRBV7-3
size: .
D: .
DNA: TGTGCCAGCCAACAGGGAAATACGCAGTATTTT
CDR3: CASQQGNTQYF

J: TRBJ2-7
V: TRBV6-5
size: .
D: .
DNA: TGTGCCAGCAGTCCCCTCGGGAACAGGCCCCTCGAGCAGTACTTC
CDR3: CASSPLGNRPLEQYF

J: TRBJ1-1
V: TRBV10-3
size: .
D: .
DNA: TGTGCCATCAGTGCTCGAATTGACACTGAAGCTTTCTTT
CDR3: CAISARIDTEAFF

J: TRBJ2-3
V: TRBV5-1
size: .
D: .
DNA: TGCGCCAGCAGCACTAGCACAGATACGCAGTATTTT
CDR3: CASSTSTDTQYF

J: TRBJ2-5
V: TRBV24-1
size: .
D: .
DNA: TGTGCCACCAGTCACAGGGGAGGGTCAGAGACCCAGTACTTC
CDR3: CATSHRGGSETQYF

J: TRBJ2-5
V: TRBV7-7
size: .
D: .
DNA: TGTGCCAGCAGCCAAAGTACGACCGGGAGAGAGACCCAGTACTTC
CDR3: CASSQSTTGRETQYF

J: TRBJ2-7
V: TRBV6-5
size: .
D: .
DNA: TGTGCCAGCAGTTACGACAGTTCCAGCTCCTACGAGCAGTACTTC
CDR3: CASSYDSSSSYEQYF

J: TRBJ1-2
V: TRBV25-1
size: once
D: .
DNA: TGTGCCAGCAGTGAATTTAACAGCGGGGATGGCTACACCTTC
CDR3: CASSEFNSGDGYTF

J: TRBJ1-2
V: TRBV30
size: .
D: .
DNA: TGTGCCTGGACGGGGGTCGGAGGGGAGACCTTTGATGGCTACACCTTC
CDR3: CAWTGVGGETFDGYTF